This T cell receptor (beta chain) originates from a study of blood T cell repertoires in COVID-19. Study context: From T cells, B-cell-depleted T cells, or PBMCs came the material, which was cDNA or gDNA.

The method was immunoSEQ multiplex PCR; TCRdb's version includes in-frame clones alone and lacks a portion of them. The sample has roughly 160,000 clones, about 88% seen once. With 3 bases clipped from V and 5 bases from J, the junction kept 2 bases outside the gene matches. The length of the CDR3 is 14 residues. Germline V gene lookup returns CDR1 SGHNT and CDR2 YENEEA. V and J are TRBV11-3 and TRBJ2-2; TRBD1 agrees at 8 bases. The clonotype comes from a man aged 55 to 70 with acute or convalescent COVID-19. Sequencing input: peripheral blood. In nucleotides, the CDR3 is TGTGCCAGCAGCTTTAACAGGGGGACCGGGGAGCTGTTTTTT. This gives the protein CASSFNRGTGELFF.